This TCR beta chain came from a study of molecular identifiers for immune sequencing clone quantification. Study context: Naive CD8 cell RNA, from 20,000 or 100,000 cells, was split five ways in replicates, with four sequenced. Study findings and constraints: Jurkat TCR RNA that was spiked in from one cell was reportedly detectable among roughly 1 million naive cells. For effector cells, clones above 20 RNA copies held over 98% of molecules; for naive cells, under 1%.

CDR3 length: 17 residues. The germline CDR1 and CDR2 sequences are LNHNV and YYDKDF (reference sequence). TCRdb re-called the PCR reads through MiXCR, storing one row per CDR3 protein. Altogether more than 50,000 distinct CDR3 sequences are present, about 20% being singletons, with the ten largest covering over 1.1%. Every naive CD8 library was made from between about 20,000 and 1,100,000 sorted cells with 10%, 30% or 50% RNA. This clonotype has only a few counts. Its antigen is currently unknown. Its ends do not fully match the called genes, so a read error is possible. Sequencing was carried out using naive CD8+ T cells from blood, with Jurkat cell RNA spiked in. Subset specified: FACS-sorted CD8+CD4-CCR7+CD45RA+ naive T cells. V usage is TRBV15 and J usage is TRBJ2-1; D might be TRBD2 (6 bases). The receptor was derived from a human donor in good health. Some libraries in this study had Jurkat cell RNA spiked in. The CDR3, as DNA: TGTGCCGCCAGCACCCTAGCGCGCCTTAGCTCCTACAATGAGCAGTTCTTC. Protein: CAASTLARLSSYNEQFF.